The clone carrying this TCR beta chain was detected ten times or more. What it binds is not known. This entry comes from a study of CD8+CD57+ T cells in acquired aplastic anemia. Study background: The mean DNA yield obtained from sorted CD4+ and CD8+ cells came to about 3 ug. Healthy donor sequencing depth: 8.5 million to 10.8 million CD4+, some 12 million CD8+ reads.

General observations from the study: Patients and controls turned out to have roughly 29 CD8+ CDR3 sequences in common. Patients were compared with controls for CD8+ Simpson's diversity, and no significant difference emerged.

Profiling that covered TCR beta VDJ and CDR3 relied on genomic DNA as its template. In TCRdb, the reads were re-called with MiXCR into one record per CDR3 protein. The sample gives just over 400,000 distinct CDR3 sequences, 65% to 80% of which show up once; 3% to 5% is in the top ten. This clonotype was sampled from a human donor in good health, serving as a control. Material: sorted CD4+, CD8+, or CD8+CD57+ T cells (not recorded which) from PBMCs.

The CDR3 DNA is TGTGCCAGCAGCCCACAGTGGGGAGACTCTGGAAACACCATATATTTT. It translates to CASSPQWGDSGNTIYF. The J gene is TRBJ1-3, the V gene TRBV5-5; D is unresolved. This CDR3 spans 16 amino acids. Trimming cost V 4 bases and J 0 bases, with 14 bases left between them. Germline CDR1 reads SGHKS; CDR2 reads YYEKEE (reference sequence). Variable domain in full (rest from reference TRBV5-5 and TRBJ1-3): DAGVTQSPTHLIKTRGQQVTLRCSPISGHKSVSWYQQVLGQGPQFIFQYYEKEERGRGNFPDRFSARQFPNYSSELNVNALLLGDSALYLCASSPQWGDSGNTIYFGEGSWLTVV.